Listed below are T cell receptor beta chains from one sample, sequenced in a study of T cells in localized non-small cell lung cancer. The data were produced by immunoSEQ multiplex PCR, yet TCRdb's version contains in-frame clones alone and is incomplete. The sample comprises 1,300 to 1,500 clones, less than 40% of which are singletons, and approximately 10% rests with the top ten. The input for sequencing was normal lung tissue next to the tumor, taken before any cancer treatment. These receptors were collected from a man between 40 and 69 years old with stage I lung adenocarcinoma. Each CDR3 is given with its conserved first and last residue. Fields, in order: clone size, V gene, D gene, J gene, CDR3 DNA, CDR3 protein. D genes are given only for firm matches. Where a row states a size, it is once, few, many or the class of an expanded clone; other rows omit it.

>NA|TRBV9|NA|TRBJ1-1
TGTGCCAGCAGCGCGGGGATCTCAGGGGTTGAAACTGAAGCTTTCTTT
CASSAGISGVETEAFF
>few|TRBV7-5|NA|TRBJ2-1
TGTGCCAGCAGCCCGGGACTTCCCAGCTCCTACAATGAGCAGTTCTTC
CASSPGLPSSYNEQFF
>large|TRBV6-8|TRBD2|TRBJ2-7
TGTGCCAGCAGTGACCAGACTAGCGGGAGGGCCTCTAGCTCCTACGAGCAGTACTTC
CASSDQTSGRASSSYEQYF
>few|TRBV6-7|NA|TRBJ2-2
TGTGCCAGCATTGACCTTACCGGGGAGCTGTTTTTT
CASIDLTGELFF
>NA|TRBV9|TRBD2|TRBJ2-5
TGTGCCAGCAGCGTAGGCCTAGCGGGAGGATCAACCAAAGAGACCCAGTACTTC
CASSVGLAGGSTKETQYF
>NA|TRBV11-3|TRBD1|TRBJ2-2
TGTGCCAGCAGCTCCAGGGGGCAGAGCGGGGAGCTGTTTTTT
CASSSRGQSGELFF
>few|TRBV6-8|TRBD1|TRBJ2-3
TGTGCCAGCAGTGCGGGACAGGGAACAGATACGCAGTATTTT
CASSAGQGTDTQYF
>few|TRBV7-1|NA|TRBJ2-7
TGTGCCAGCAGCTACTACGGCTCAGGGGAGGGCGAGCAGTACTTC
CASSYYGSGEGEQYF
>once|TRBV28|NA|TRBJ2-5
TGTGCCAGCAGTTTTTGGGGGGCAAAGACCCAGTACTTC
CASSFWGAKTQYF
>NA|TRBV9|NA|TRBJ2-1
TGTGCCAGCAGCGTTGGGTACAATGAGCAGTTCTTC
CASSVGYNEQFF
>NA|TRBV28|TRBD1|TRBJ1-2
TGTGCCAGCAGCCCCCCCACGGACAGGAGGGGCTACACCTTC
CASSPPTDRRGYTF
>NA|TRBV28|NA|TRBJ1-2
TGTGCCACTGGAAGGGCCGGCCTTAACTATGGCTACACCTTC
CATGRAGLNYGYTF
>few|TRBV6-8|NA|TRBJ1-1
TGTGCCAGCAACGACAGGAACACTGAAGCTTTCTTT
CASNDRNTEAFF
>NA|TRBV11-3|NA|TRBJ1-5
TGTGCCAGCAGCTTACAGGGAGGCAATCAGCCCCAGCATTTT
CASSLQGGNQPQHF
>NA|TRBV28|TRBD2|TRBJ2-1
TGTGCCAGCAGTACTCCAAGCGGGAGGGTCTTTGAGCAGTTCTTC
CASSTPSGRVFEQFF
>few|TRBV28|TRBD2|TRBJ2-2
TGTGCCAGCAGTTTCACTAGCGCGTCCGGGGAGCTGTTTTTT
CASSFTSASGELFF
>NA|TRBV9|TRBD2|TRBJ2-3
TGTGCCAGCAGCGCGACTAGCGGGGAGAGCACAGATACGCAGTATTTT
CASSATSGESTDTQYF
>NA|TRBV19|TRBD1|TRBJ2-3
TGTGCCAGTAGTCAGACAGGGCGCACAGATACGCAGTATTTT
CASSQTGRTDTQYF
>NA|TRBV28|TRBD1|TRBJ1-1
TGTGCGACCGGGACAGGGGGCTTCATTACTGAAGCTTTCTTT
CATGTGGFITEAFF
>once|TRBV29-1|TRBD1|TRBJ1-2
TGCAGCGGTCGGACAGGGGGCGATGATGGCTACACCTTC
CSGRTGGDDGYTF
>NA|TRBV29-1|NA|TRBJ1-2
TGCAGCGCCCGGGTAACTAACTATGGCTACACCTTC
CSARVTNYGYTF
>few|TRBV6-8|NA|TRBJ1-1
TGTGCCATCAACGGACACAAGAACACTGAAGCTTTCTTT
CAINGHKNTEAFF
>large|TRBV6-8|NA|TRBJ1-2
TGTGCCAGCAGTGACGGACCTACGGAGGCTTATGGCTACACCTTC
CASSDGPTEAYGYTF
>NA|TRBV5-1|NA|TRBJ1-3
TGCGCCAGCAGCTATGACAGTTATGGAAACACCATATATTTT
CASSYDSYGNTIYF
>NA|TRBV28|TRBD1|TRBJ2-2
TGTGCCAGCAGTTTTATGCTCATCCGCTTTTACGACAGGGGGCCAGCGAACACCGGGGAGCTGTTTTTT
CASSFMLIRFYDRGPANTGELFF
>few|TRBV6-8|TRBD2|TRBJ2-7
TGTGCCAGCAACCTAGCGGGGGGGCGCGACGAGCAGTACTTC
CASNLAGGRDEQYF
>NA|TRBV6-8|TRBD1|TRBJ2-7
TGTGCCAGCAGTCTCGGGACAGGAGGAACCTACGAGCAGTACTTC
CASSLGTGGTYEQYF
>NA|TRBV7-6|TRBD1|TRBJ1-3
TGTGCCAGCAGCTCCCTCGACAGGGCTGGAAACACCATATATTTT
CASSSLDRAGNTIYF